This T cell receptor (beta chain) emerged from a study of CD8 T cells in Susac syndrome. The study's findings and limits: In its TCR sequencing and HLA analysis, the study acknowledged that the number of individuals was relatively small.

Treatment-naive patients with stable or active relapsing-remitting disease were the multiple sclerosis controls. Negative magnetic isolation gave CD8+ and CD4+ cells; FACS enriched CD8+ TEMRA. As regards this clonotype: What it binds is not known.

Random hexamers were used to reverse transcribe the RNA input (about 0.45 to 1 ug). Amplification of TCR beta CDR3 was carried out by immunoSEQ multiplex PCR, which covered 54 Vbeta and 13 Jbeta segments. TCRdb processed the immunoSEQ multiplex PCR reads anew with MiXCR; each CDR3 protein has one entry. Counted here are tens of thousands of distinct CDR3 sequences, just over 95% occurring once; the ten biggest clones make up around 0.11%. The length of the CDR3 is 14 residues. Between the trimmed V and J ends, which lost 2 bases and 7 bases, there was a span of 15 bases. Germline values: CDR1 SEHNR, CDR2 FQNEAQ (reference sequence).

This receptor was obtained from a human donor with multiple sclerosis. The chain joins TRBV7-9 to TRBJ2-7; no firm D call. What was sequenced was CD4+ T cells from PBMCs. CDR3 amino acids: CASSLSVGLGEQYF. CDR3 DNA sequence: TGTGCCAGCAGCTTAAGTGTCGGTTTAGGTGAGCAGTACTTC.